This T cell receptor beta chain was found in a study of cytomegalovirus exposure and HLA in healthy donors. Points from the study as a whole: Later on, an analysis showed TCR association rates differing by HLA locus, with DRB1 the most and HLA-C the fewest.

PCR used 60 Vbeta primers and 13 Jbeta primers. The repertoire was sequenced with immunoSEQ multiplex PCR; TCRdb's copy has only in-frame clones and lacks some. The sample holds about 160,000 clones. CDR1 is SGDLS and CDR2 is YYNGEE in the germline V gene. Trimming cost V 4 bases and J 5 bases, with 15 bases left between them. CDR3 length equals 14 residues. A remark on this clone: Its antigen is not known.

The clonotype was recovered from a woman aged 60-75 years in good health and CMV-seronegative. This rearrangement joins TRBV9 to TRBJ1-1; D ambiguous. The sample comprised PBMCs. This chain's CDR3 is CASSSGGLNTEAFF. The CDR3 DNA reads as TGTGCCAGCAGCTCCGGCGGACTCAATACTGAAGCTTTCTTT.